The 11 T cell receptor beta chains listed next were all sequenced from one sample in a study of T cell responses to AZD1222 COVID-19 vaccine. TCRdb's table, derived via immunoSEQ multiplex PCR, lists solely in-frame clones and lacks some. This sample has about 94,000 clones, with around nine tenths found just once. The sequences come from peripheral blood, collected 28 days after the second AZD1222 dose. These receptors came from an adult who received the AZD1222 COVID-19 vaccine.

This rearrangement joins TRBV3-1 (or the pseudogene TRBV3-2) to TRBJ1-1, with 8 bases fitting TRBD1. V lost 4 bases, J lost 4 bases, and 5 bases stayed unmatched. CDR3 size: 14 residues. Germline V CDR1 and CDR2: LGHDT, YNNKEL (reference sequence). The DNA of the CDR3 is TGTGCCAGCAGCCGTTCACAGGGGGGCACTGAAGCTTTCTTT. This translates into CASSRSQGGTEAFF.

V gene TRBV3-1 (or the pseudogene TRBV3-2) combines with J gene TRBJ1-3; D uncertain. The CDR3 is 14 residues long. The germline CDR1 and CDR2 sequences are LGHDT and YNNKEL (reference sequence). V was trimmed by 8 bases and J by 0 bases, leaving 11 bases between them. The CDR3 reads CASSWGDSGNTIYF. In DNA, the CDR3 is TGTGCCAGCTCTTGGGGAGACTCTGGAAACACCATATATTTT.

The V and J genes are TRBV7-9 and TRBJ2-1, with 7 positions matching TRBD1. The germline V gene encodes CDR1 SEHNR and CDR2 FQNEAQ (reference sequence). V was clipped by 0 bases and J by 4 bases; unmatched bases: 9. The CDR3 has 17 amino acids. CDR3: CASSLAPTGRSYNEQFF. The CDR3 DNA is TGTGCCAGCAGCTTAGCCCCGACAGGGCGGTCGTACAATGAGCAGTTCTTC.

This chain joins TRBV6-5 and TRBJ1-4, with TRBD1 matching over 9 bases. The CDR3 contains 15 residues. CDR1 and CDR2 from the germline V gene are MNHEY and SVGAGI. J gave up 7 bases and V 6 bases, and 9 bases lay outside the gene matches. The CDR3 here is CASSSTGTGPEKLFF. DNA for the CDR3: TGTGCCAGCAGCTCTACCGGGACAGGGCCTGAAAAACTGTTTTTT.

The genes are TRBV7-2 and TRBJ1-1, with unresolved D. The CDR3 is 13 residues long. Trimming cost V 5 bases and J 1 base, with 8 bases left between them. Germline CDR1 and CDR2: SGHTA and FQGNSA. This chain's CDR3 is CASSPYENTEAFF. In nucleotides, the CDR3 is TGTGCCAGCAGCCCTTATGAGAACACTGAAGCTTTCTTT.

This chain uses TRBV10-2 with TRBJ1-5; TRBD1 aligns across 8 bases. Germline-derived CDR1 and CDR2 are WSHSY and SAAADI. The CDR3 runs 14 residues. J gave up 3 bases and V 4 bases, and 2 bases lay outside the gene matches. The CDR3 here is CASSADRVNQPQHF. In DNA form, the CDR3 reads TGCGCCAGCAGTGCGGACAGGGTCAATCAGCCCCAGCATTTT.

V gene TRBV19 combines with J gene TRBJ2-2; a weak D match, TRBD1 (6 bases). V dropped 3 bases and J dropped 2 bases, with 19 bases sitting between them. Germline V gene sequence: CDR1 LNHDA, CDR2 SQIVND (reference sequence). This CDR3 is built from 18 residues. The CDR3 DNA reads TGTGCCAGTAGTATCCCATATCGCCGACAGGTTAACACCGGGGAGCTGTTTTTT. Translated, it gives CASSIPYRRQVNTGELFF.

This clone was counted once. The genes are TRBV15 and TRBJ2-1; TRBD2 matches 7 bases. Germline CDR1 LNHNV, CDR2 YYDKDF (reference sequence). The V segment lost 1 base and the J segment 10 bases; nucleotides outside the gene matches: 7. This CDR3 is 14 amino acids long. For the CDR3, the DNA is TGTGCCACCAGCAGAGCAAACCCGGGACTAGAGCAGTTCTTC. Translated: CATSRANPGLEQFF.

The table lists this clone with a count of one. The CDR3 loop reads CASSLGGTASGNTIYF. CDR3 nucleotide sequence: TGTGCCAGCAGCTTAGGAGGGACAGCCTCTGGAAACACCATATATTTT. The chain couples TRBV11-3 to TRBJ1-3, with 7 positions matching TRBD1. This CDR3 is built from 16 residues. Germline V gives CDR1 SGHNT, CDR2 YENEEA. The ends lost 1 base at V and 0 bases at J; junction bases unmatched: 3.

The rearrangement joins TRBV9 to TRBJ2-6; no firm D call. Germline V gives CDR1 SGDLS, CDR2 YYNGEE. V was trimmed by 0 bases and J by 0 bases, leaving 7 bases between them. This CDR3 has 16 amino acids. For the CDR3, the DNA is TGTGCCAGCAGCGTAGACGGCAGCTCTGGGGCCAACGTCCTGACTTTC. Protein sequence: CASSVDGSSGANVLTF.

The count of this clone is one. This rearrangement joins TRBV7-9 to TRBJ1-4, with 7 positions matching TRBD1. Germline CDR1 is SEHNR and CDR2 is FQNEAQ (reference sequence). The ends lost 3 bases at V and 5 bases at J; junction bases unmatched: 3. CDR3 length: 14 amino acids. CDR3 in amino acids: CASSFGGQNEKLFF. The CDR3 DNA reads as TGTGCCAGCAGCTTTGGGGGACAGAATGAAAAACTGTTTTTT.